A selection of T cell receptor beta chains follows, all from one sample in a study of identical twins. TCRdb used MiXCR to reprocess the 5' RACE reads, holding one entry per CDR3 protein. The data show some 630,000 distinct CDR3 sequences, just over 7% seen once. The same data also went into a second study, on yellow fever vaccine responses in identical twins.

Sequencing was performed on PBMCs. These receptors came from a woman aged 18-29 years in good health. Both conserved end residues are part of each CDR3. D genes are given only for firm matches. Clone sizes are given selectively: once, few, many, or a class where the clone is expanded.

CDR3 protein: CASSRTGGSGYTF; CDR3 DNA: TGTGCCAGCAGCCGGACAGGGGGCTCTGGCTACACCTTC; D gene: TRBD1; J gene: TRBJ1-2; V gene: TRBV12-3/TRBV12-4; clone size: NA
CDR3 protein: CASTLASSYNEQFF; CDR3 DNA: TGTGCCAGCACCTTGGCTAGCTCCTACAATGAGCAGTTCTTC; D gene: NA; J gene: TRBJ2-1; V gene: TRBV5-5; clone size: NA
CDR3 protein: CASSQDPPFQGGNQPQHF; CDR3 DNA: TGCGCCAGCAGCCAAGATCCCCCTTTTCAGGGGGGCAATCAGCCCCAGCATTTT; D gene: TRBD1; J gene: TRBJ1-5; V gene: TRBV4-1; clone size: many
CDR3 protein: CASSQEVTYNEQFF; CDR3 DNA: TGCGCCAGCAGCCAAGAAGTCACCTACAATGAGCAGTTCTTC; D gene: NA; J gene: TRBJ2-1; V gene: TRBV4-1; clone size: few
CDR3 protein: CSVYGTGDSYEQYF; CDR3 DNA: TGCAGCGTATACGGGACAGGGGATTCCTACGAGCAGTACTTC; D gene: TRBD1; J gene: TRBJ2-7; V gene: TRBV29-1; clone size: NA
CDR3 protein: CASSFISLSTDTQYF; CDR3 DNA: TGTGCCAGCAGCTTCATCTCACTGAGCACAGATACGCAGTATTTT; D gene: NA; J gene: TRBJ2-3; V gene: TRBV7-9; clone size: NA
CDR3 protein: CASSLGWNQPQHF; CDR3 DNA: TGTGCCAGCAGCTTAGGATGGAATCAGCCCCAGCATTTT; D gene: NA; J gene: TRBJ1-5; V gene: TRBV7-2; clone size: many
CDR3 protein: CASSFSRTGGADGYTF; CDR3 DNA: TGTGCCAGCAGTTTTTCGCGGACAGGGGGCGCTGATGGCTACACCTTC; D gene: TRBD1; J gene: TRBJ1-2; V gene: TRBV12-3/TRBV12-4; clone size: NA
CDR3 protein: CATSFLAVTGELFF; CDR3 DNA: TGTGCCACCAGTTTTCTAGCGGTCACCGGGGAGCTGTTTTTT; D gene: TRBD2; J gene: TRBJ2-2; V gene: TRBV15; clone size: few
CDR3 protein: CASSLQTGFNYGYTF; CDR3 DNA: TGCGCCAGCAGCCTCCAGACAGGTTTCAACTATGGCTACACCTTC; D gene: NA; J gene: TRBJ1-2; V gene: TRBV4-1; clone size: many
CDR3 protein: CATSGRTSGKDEQFF; CDR3 DNA: TGTGCCACCAGTGGCAGGACTAGCGGGAAGGATGAGCAGTTCTTC; D gene: TRBD2; J gene: TRBJ2-1; V gene: TRBV24-1; clone size: few
CDR3 protein: CASSQTGFPYNEQFF; CDR3 DNA: TGTGCCAGCAGCCAGACGGGCTTCCCCTACAATGAGCAGTTCTTC; D gene: NA; J gene: TRBJ2-1; V gene: TRBV14; clone size: many
CDR3 protein: CASSPGLAGVGGELFF; CDR3 DNA: TGTGCCAGCAGTCCGGGACTAGCGGGAGTTGGTGGGGAGCTGTTTTTT; D gene: TRBD2; J gene: TRBJ2-2; V gene: TRBV7-8; clone size: many
CDR3 protein: CSARGGRVETQYF; CDR3 DNA: TGCAGTGCTAGAGGAGGGAGGGTGGAGACCCAGTACTTC; D gene: TRBD2; J gene: TRBJ2-5; V gene: TRBV20-1; clone size: few
CDR3 protein: CASSFKGPKGQAHRRELFF; CDR3 DNA: TGTGCCAGCAGTTTTAAGGGCCCTAAGGGACAGGCTCATCGTCGGGAGCTGTTTTTT; D gene: TRBD1; J gene: TRBJ2-2; V gene: TRBV28; clone size: few
CDR3 protein: CASSYGGIQGGELFF; CDR3 DNA: TGTGCCAGCAGTTACGGTGGTATCCAGGGCGGGGAGCTGTTTTTT; D gene: NA; J gene: TRBJ2-2; V gene: TRBV6-5; clone size: many
CDR3 protein: CSASGDSNEQFF; CDR3 DNA: TGCAGTGCTAGCGGTGATTCCAATGAGCAGTTCTTC; D gene: NA; J gene: TRBJ2-1; V gene: TRBV20-1; clone size: many
CDR3 protein: CASGTGGPNEKLFF; CDR3 DNA: TGTGCCAGCGGTACAGGCGGGCCTAATGAAAAACTGTTTTTT; D gene: NA; J gene: TRBJ1-4; V gene: TRBV12-3/TRBV12-4; clone size: many
CDR3 protein: CASSMTSSYEQYF; CDR3 DNA: TGTGCCAGCAGCATGACTAGCTCCTACGAGCAGTACTTC; D gene: NA; J gene: TRBJ2-7; V gene: TRBV13; clone size: NA
CDR3 protein: CASRRLAGGWSYNEQFF; CDR3 DNA: TGCGCCAGCAGGCGACTAGCGGGAGGATGGTCCTACAATGAGCAGTTCTTC; D gene: TRBD2; J gene: TRBJ2-1; V gene: TRBV5-1; clone size: many